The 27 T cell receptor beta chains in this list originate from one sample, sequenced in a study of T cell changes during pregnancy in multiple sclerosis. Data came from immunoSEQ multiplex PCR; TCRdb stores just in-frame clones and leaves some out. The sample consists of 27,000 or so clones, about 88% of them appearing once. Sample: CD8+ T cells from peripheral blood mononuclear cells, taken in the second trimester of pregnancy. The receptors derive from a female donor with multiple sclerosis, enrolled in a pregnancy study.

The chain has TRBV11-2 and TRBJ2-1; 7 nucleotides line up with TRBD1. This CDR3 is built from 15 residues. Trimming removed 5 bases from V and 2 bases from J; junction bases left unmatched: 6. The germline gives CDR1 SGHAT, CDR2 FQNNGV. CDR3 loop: CASSIQGRAYNEQFF. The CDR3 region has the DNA TGTGCCAGCAGCATACAGGGGCGAGCCTACAATGAGCAGTTCTTC.

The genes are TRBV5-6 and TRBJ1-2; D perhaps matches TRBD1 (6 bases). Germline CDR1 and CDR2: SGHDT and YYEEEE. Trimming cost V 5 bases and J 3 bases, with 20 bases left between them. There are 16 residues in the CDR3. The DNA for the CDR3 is TGTGCCAGCAGAAGGACAGAGCACGTAGACTACTATGGCTACACCTTC. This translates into CASRRTEHVDYYGYTF.

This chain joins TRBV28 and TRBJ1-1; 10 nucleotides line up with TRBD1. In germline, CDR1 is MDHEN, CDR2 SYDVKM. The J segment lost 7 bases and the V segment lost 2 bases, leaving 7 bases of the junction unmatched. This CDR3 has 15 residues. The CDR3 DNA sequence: TGTGCCAGCAGTTTACCTCAGGACAGGGGGATTGAAGCTTTCTTT. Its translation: CASSLPQDRGIEAFF. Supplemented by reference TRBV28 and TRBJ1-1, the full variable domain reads DVKVTQSSRYLVKRTGEKVFLECVQDMDHENMFWYRQDPGLGLRLIYFSYDVKMKEKGDIPEGYSVSREKKERFSLILESASTNQTSMYLCASSLPQDRGIEAFFGQGTRLTVV.

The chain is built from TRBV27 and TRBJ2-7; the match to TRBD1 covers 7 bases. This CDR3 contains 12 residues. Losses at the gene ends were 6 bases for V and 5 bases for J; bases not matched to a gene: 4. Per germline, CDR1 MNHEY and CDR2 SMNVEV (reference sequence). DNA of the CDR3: TGTGCCAGCAGCCCGACAGGGCACGAGCAGTACTTC. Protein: CASSPTGHEQYF.

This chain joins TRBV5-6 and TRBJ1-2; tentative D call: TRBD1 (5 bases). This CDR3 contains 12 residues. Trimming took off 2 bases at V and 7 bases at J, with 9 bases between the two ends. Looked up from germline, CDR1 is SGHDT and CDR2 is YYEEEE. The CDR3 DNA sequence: TGTGCCAGCAGCTTTGGGGGGGGTGGCTACACCTTC. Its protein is CASSFGGGGYTF.

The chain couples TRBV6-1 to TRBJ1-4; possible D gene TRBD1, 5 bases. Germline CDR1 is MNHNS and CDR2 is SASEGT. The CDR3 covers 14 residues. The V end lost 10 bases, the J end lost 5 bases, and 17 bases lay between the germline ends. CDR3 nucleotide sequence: TGTGCCATCTCCCAAGGGGCGGGGAATGAAAAACTGTTTTTT. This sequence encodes CAISQGAGNEKLFF.

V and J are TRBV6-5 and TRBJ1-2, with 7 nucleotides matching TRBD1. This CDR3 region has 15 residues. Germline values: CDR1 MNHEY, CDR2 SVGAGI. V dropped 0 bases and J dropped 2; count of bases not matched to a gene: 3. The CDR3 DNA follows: TGTGCCAGCAGTTACTCAGAGGGGGCGAACTATGGCTACACCTTC. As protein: CASSYSEGANYGYTF.

The CDR3 DNA is TGTGCCAGCAGAGAAGGGGGCTTTTTCACTGAAGCTTTCTTT. This sequence encodes CASREGGFFTEAFF. This chain uses TRBV25-1 with TRBJ1-1; 7 bases fit TRBD1. Per the germline V gene, CDR1 is MGHDK and CDR2 is SYGVNS. Losses at the gene ends were 6 bases for V and 4 bases for J; bases not matched to a gene: 8. The CDR3 is made up of 14 amino acids.

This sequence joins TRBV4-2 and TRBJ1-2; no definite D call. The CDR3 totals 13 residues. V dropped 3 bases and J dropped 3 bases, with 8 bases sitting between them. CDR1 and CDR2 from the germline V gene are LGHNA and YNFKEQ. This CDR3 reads CASSQSGDYGYTF. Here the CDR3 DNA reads TGTGCCAGCAGCCAGAGCGGGGACTATGGCTACACCTTC.

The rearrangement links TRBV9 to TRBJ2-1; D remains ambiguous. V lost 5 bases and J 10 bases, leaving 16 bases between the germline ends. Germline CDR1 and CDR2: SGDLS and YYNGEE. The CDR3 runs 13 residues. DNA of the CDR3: TGTGCCAGCAGTCCGGAGCCCTTGTGGGAGCAGTTCTTC. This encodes CASSPEPLWEQFF.

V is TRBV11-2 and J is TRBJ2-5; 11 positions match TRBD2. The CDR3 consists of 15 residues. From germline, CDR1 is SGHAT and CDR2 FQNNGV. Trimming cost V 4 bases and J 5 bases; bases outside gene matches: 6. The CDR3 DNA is TGTGCCAGCAGCTCCCTAGCGGGGGGTGGGGAGACCCAGTACTTC. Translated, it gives CASSSLAGGGETQYF.

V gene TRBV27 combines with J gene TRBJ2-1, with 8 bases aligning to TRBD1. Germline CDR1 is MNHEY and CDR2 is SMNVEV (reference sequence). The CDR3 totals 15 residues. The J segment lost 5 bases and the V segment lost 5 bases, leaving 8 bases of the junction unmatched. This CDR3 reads CASSHRTGTDNEQFF. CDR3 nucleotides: TGTGCCAGCAGTCACCGGACAGGGACCGACAATGAGCAGTTCTTC.

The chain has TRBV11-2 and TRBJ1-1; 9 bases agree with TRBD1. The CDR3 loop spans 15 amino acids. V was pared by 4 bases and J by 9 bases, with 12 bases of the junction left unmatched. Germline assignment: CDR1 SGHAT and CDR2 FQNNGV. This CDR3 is CASSSNLRDRDKAFF. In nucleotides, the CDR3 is TGTGCCAGCAGCTCCAATCTACGGGACAGGGATAAAGCTTTCTTT.

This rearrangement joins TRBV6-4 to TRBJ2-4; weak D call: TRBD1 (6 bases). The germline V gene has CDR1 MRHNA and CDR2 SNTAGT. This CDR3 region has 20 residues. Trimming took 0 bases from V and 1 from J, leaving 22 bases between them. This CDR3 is CASSDSKQGGFIGAKNIQYF. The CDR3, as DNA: TGTGCCAGCAGTGACTCAAAACAGGGTGGTTTCATTGGGGCCAAAAACATTCAGTACTTC.

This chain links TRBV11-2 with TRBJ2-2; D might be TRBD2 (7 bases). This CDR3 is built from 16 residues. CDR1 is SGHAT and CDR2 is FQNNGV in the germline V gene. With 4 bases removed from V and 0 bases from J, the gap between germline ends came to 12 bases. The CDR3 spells CASSSAGHTNTGELFF. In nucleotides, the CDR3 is TGTGCCAGCAGCTCAGCGGGACACACGAACACCGGGGAGCTGTTTTTT.

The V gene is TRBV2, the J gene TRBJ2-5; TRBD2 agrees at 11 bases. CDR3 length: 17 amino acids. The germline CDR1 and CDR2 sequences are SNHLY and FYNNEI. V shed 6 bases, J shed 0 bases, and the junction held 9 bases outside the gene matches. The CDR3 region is CASRSASGGTYQETQYF. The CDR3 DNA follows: TGTGCCAGCAGAAGCGCTAGCGGGGGGACGTACCAAGAGACCCAGTACTTC. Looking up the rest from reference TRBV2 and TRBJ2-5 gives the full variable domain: EPEVTQTPSHQVTQMGQEVILRCVPISNHLYFYWYRQILGQKVEFLVSFYNNEISEKSEIFDDQFSVERPDGSNFTLKIRSTKLEDSAMYFCASRSASGGTYQETQYFGPGTRLLVL.

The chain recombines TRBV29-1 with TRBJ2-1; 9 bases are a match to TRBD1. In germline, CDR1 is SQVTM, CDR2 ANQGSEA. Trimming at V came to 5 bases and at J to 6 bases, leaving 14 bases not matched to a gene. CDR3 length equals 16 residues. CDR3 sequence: CSVKGGTGSSLNEQFF. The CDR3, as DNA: TGCAGCGTTAAGGGCGGGACAGGGAGTAGTCTCAATGAGCAGTTCTTC.

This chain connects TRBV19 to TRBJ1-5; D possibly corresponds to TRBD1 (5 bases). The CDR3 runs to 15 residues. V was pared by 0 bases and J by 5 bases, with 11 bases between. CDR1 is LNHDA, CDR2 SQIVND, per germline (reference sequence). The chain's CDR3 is CASSIEGEGYQPQHF. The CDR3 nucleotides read TGTGCCAGTAGTATAGAGGGGGAGGGTTATCAGCCCCAGCATTTT.

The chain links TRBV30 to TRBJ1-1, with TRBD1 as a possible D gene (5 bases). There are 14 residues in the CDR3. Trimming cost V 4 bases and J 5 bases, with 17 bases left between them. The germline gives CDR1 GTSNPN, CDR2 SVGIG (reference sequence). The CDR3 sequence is CAWNVGQGRTEAFF. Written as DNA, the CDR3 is TGTGCCTGGAATGTAGGGCAGGGTAGGACTGAAGCTTTCTTT.

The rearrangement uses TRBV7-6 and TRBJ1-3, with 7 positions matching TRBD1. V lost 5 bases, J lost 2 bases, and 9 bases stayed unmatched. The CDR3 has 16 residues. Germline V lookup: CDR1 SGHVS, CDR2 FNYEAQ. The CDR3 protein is CASSLQTGHPGNTIYF. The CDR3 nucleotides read TGTGCCAGCAGCCTCCAGACAGGGCATCCTGGAAACACCATATATTTT.

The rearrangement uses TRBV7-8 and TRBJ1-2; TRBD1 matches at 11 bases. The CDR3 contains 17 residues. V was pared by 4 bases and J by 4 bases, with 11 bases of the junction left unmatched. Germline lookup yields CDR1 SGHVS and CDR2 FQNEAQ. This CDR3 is CASSSRDRGVSGYGYTF. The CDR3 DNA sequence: TGTGCCAGCAGCTCCCGGGACAGGGGGGTTTCTGGCTATGGCTACACCTTC.

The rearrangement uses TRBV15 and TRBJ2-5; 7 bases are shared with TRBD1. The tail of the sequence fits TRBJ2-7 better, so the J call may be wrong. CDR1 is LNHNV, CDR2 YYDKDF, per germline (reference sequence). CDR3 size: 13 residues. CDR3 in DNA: TGTGCCACCAGCGCCGGACAGGACTACGAGCAGTACTTC. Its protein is CATSAGQDYEQYF.

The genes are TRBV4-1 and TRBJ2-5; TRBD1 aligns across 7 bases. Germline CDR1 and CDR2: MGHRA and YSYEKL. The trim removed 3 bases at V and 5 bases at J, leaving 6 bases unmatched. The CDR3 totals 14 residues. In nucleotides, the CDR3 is TGCGCCAGCAGCCAGGCAAACAGGGGTGAGACCCAGTACTTC. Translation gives CASSQANRGETQYF.

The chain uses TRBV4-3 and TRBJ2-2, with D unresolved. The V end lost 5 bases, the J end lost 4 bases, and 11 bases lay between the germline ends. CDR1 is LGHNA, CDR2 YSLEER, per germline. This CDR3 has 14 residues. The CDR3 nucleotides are TGCGCCAGCAGCTCCGATACTGGCACCGGGGAGCTGTTTTTT. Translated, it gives CASSSDTGTGELFF.

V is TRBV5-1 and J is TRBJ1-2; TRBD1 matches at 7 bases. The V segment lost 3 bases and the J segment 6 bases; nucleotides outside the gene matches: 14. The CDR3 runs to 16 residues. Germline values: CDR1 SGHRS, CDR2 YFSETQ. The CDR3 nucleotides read TGCGCCAGCAGCTATGGACCCGCCACAGGGGCCCATGGCTACACCTTC. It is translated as CASSYGPATGAHGYTF.

CDR3 region: CASSLGLAGGVAGELFF. CDR3 DNA: TGCGCCAGCAGCTTGGGACTAGCGGGGGGAGTTGCCGGGGAGCTGTTTTTT. This chain connects TRBV5-1 to TRBJ2-2, with 13 bases aligning to TRBD2. Germline CDR1 is SGHRS and CDR2 is YFSETQ. V gave up 0 bases and J gave up 6 bases; unmatched junction bases: 5. The CDR3 runs to 17 residues. The full variable domain, completed using reference TRBV5-1 and TRBJ2-2, is KAGVTQTPRYLIKTRGQQVTLSCSPISGHRSVSWYQQTPGQGLQFLFEYFSETQRNKGNFPGRFSGRQFSNSRSEMNVSTLELGDSALYLCASSLGLAGGVAGELFFGEGSRLTVL.

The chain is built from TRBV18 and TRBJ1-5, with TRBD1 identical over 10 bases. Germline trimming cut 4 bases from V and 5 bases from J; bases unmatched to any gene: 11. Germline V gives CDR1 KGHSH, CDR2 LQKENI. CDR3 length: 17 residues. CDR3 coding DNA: TGTGCCAGCTCACTTTACCACGGACAGGGGGGTGATCAGCCCCAGCATTTT. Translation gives CASSLYHGQGGDQPQHF.